A single T cell receptor beta chain is shown here with its context. Its target is unknown. This entry belongs to a study of blood T cells in healthy people across ages. Overall study findings and caveats: Diversity of TCR beta per million T cells declined in a roughly linear way with age.

Together with a sample-barcoded 5' primer, a J-beta primer mix was included in a second PCR lasting about 7 to 12 cycles. CDR3-containing paired-end reads numbering at least 2.5 million came from each sample. TCRdb re-derived calls from the 5' RACE reads in MiXCR, one entry per CDR3 protein. The sample holds approximately 790,000 distinct CDR3 sequences; under 80% are singletons and the top ten take about a quarter. The CDR3 sequence is 13 residues long. With 1 base removed from V and 5 bases from J, the gap between germline ends came to 7 bases. The germline V gene has CDR1 LNHNV and CDR2 YYDKDF (reference sequence). Peripheral blood, about 10 milliliters per donor, was collected. Every sample gave at least 5 micrograms of total RNA when it was extracted.

This TCR was sampled from a man under 40 in good health. Source material: blood. The chain has TRBV15 and TRBJ2-3, with D unclear. CDR3 bases: TGTGCCACCAGCAGAGTTTTTGGAGATACGCAGTATTTT. Its protein is CATSRVFGDTQYF.